Listed below are T cell receptor beta chains from one sample, sequenced in a study of T cells in Graves' hyperthyroidism and ophthalmopathy. Via MiXCR, TCRdb re-called the multiplex PCR reads, giving one row per CDR3 protein. The data hold 490,000 or so distinct CDR3 sequences, with approximately 49% observed a single time. The specimen sequenced was peripheral blood or thyroid tissue (not recorded which). The receptors originated from an adult woman with Graves' disease, either hyperthyroidism or ophthalmopathy (not recorded which). The CDR3 runs from the conserved cysteine through the conserved F or W. Each record gives: clone size, D gene, J gene, V gene, CDR3 protein, CDR3 DNA. A D gene is named only where the DNA matches it firmly. Clone size is stated in some rows and not others, as once, few, many or a class when expanded.

many	NA	TRBJ2-5	TRBV29-1	CSVGSARETQYF	TGCAGCGTTGGTTCCGCGAGGGAGACCCAGTACTTC
NA	TRBD1	TRBJ1-5	TRBV7-9	CASSSGQGHQPQHF	TGTGCCAGCAGCTCAGGACAGGGCCATCAGCCCCAGCATTTT
NA	NA	TRBJ1-5	TRBV29-1	CSVVLAELDQPQHF	TGCAGCGTTGTGTTGGCAGAATTAGATCAGCCCCAGCATTTT
NA	NA	TRBJ2-2	TRBV5-6	CASSLFGTGGLFF	TGTGCCAGCAGCTTGTTTGGTACCGGGGGGCTGTTTTTT
NA	TRBD1	TRBJ1-1	TRBV19	CASSIFGGRGPEAFF	TGTGCCAGTAGTATATTCGGGGGCAGGGGGCCTGAAGCTTTCTTT
few	NA	TRBJ2-3	TRBV10-3	CAISESKVDTQYF	TGTGCCATCAGTGAGTCGAAAGTGGATACGCAGTATTTT
few	TRBD1	TRBJ1-1	TRBV29-1	CSTDRAPEAFF	TGCAGCACGGACAGGGCGCCTGAAGCTTTCTTT
many	NA	TRBJ2-5	TRBV29-1	CSVYPARLQETQYF	TGCAGCGTTTACCCCGCGCGACTACAAGAGACCCAGTACTTC
NA	NA	TRBJ1-6	TRBV20-1	CSGNPVASPLHF	TGCAGTGGTAATCCAGTGGCGTCACCCCTCCACTTT
few	NA	TRBJ1-1	TRBV7-6	CASSLGDQITTEAFF	TGTGCCAGCAGCTTAGGGGACCAGATCACTACTGAAGCTTTCTTT
NA	TRBD2	TRBJ2-5	TRBV20-1	CSASNREGWETQYF	TGCAGTGCTAGTAACCGGGAGGGCTGGGAGACCCAGTACTTC
many	TRBD1	TRBJ2-7	TRBV20-1	CSARDSQGAAEQYF	TGCAGTGCTAGAGATAGTCAGGGGGCTGCCGAGCAGTACTTC
many	NA	TRBJ2-7	TRBV11-2	CASSGGDYEQYF	TGTGCCAGCAGCGGAGGAGACTACGAGCAGTACTTC
NA	NA	TRBJ2-2	TRBV4-1	CASSPAPHQINTGELFF	TGCGCCAGCAGCCCCGCCCCCCACCAAATAAACACCGGGGAGCTGTTTTTT
NA	NA	TRBJ1-5	TRBV10-3	CAISERGYSNQPQHF	TGTGCCATCAGTGAACGGGGCTATAGCAATCAGCCCCAGCATTTT
NA	NA	TRBJ1-2	TRBV7-2	CASSQGFGYTF	TGTGCCAGCAGCCAGGGGTTTGGCTACACCTTC
NA	NA	TRBJ2-7	TRBV10-3	CAIRGGQPYEQYF	TGTGCCATCAGGGGAGGACAGCCCTACGAGCAGTACTTC
NA	NA	TRBJ2-5	TRBV6-1	CATAGRGQRNF	TGTGCCACCGCGGGCAGGGGACAACGGAACTTC
many	NA	TRBJ2-2	TRBV4-1	CASRAAANTGELFF	TGCGCCAGCAGGGCCGCCGCGAACACCGGGGAGCTGTTTTTT
many	NA	TRBJ1-1	TRBV6-5	CASSSPRTSRTEAFF	TGTGCCAGCAGTTCTCCCCGGACAAGCAGGACTGAAGCTTTCTTT
few	TRBD2	TRBJ2-7	TRBV20-1	CSARGGREGLEQYF	TGCAGTGCTAGAGGGGGGCGGGAGGGCCTCGAGCAGTACTTC
many	NA	TRBJ2-2	TRBV12-3/TRBV12-4	CASLDGPTGELFF	TGTGCCAGCTTGGACGGACCCACCGGGGAGCTGTTTTTT
NA	NA	TRBJ2-2	TRBV29-1	CSVEGENTEELFF	TGCAGCGTTGAAGGGGAGAACACCGAGGAGCTGTTTTTT
NA	NA	TRBJ2-1	TRBV7-9	CASSLETGYNEQFF	TGTGCCAGCAGCTTAGAGACAGGCTACAATGAGCAGTTCTTC
few	NA	TRBJ1-6	TRBV19	CASTAENSPLHF	TGTGCCAGTACGGCCGAAAATTCACCCCTCCACTTT
NA	TRBD1	TRBJ1-5	TRBV7-2	CASSAVTGGNQPQHF	TGTGCCAGCAGCGCCGTGACAGGGGGCAATCAGCCCCAGCATTTT
NA	NA	TRBJ1-2	TRBV11-2	CASSLDSLSGYTF	TGTGCCAGCAGCCTAGACAGTTTGAGTGGCTACACCTTC
once	NA	TRBJ2-1	TRBV20-1	CSARARFSYNEQFF	TGCAGTGCTAGAGCTCGGTTCTCCTACAATGAGCAGTTCTTC
NA	NA	TRBJ2-1	TRBV20-1	CSARLGNEQFF	TGCAGTGCTAGACTGGGGAATGAACAGTTCTTC
many	NA	TRBJ2-7	TRBV7-2	CASSSGGTQNYEQYF	TGTGCCAGCAGCTCGGGCGGGACTCAGAACTACGAGCAGTACTTC
NA	TRBD2	TRBJ2-5	TRBV25-1	CASSAPLGGGYQETQYF	TGTGCCAGCAGTGCACCCTTAGGCGGGGGATACCAAGAGACCCAGTACTTC
few	NA	TRBJ1-2	TRBV20-1	CRGGRVENGYTF	TGCAGGGGGGGCAGGGTAGAGAATGGCTACACCTTC
once	NA	TRBJ1-5	TRBV15	CATSRGGGRRAETQHF	TGTGCCACCAGCAGAGGCGGAGGGAGACGGGCAGAGACCCAGCATTTT
NA	NA	TRBJ1-2	TRBV4-2	CASSQERGGRYTF	TGTGCCAGCAGCCAAGAGCGGGGTGGACGCTACACCTTC
NA	NA	TRBJ2-7	TRBV7-2	CASSPGEWSYEQYF	TGTGCCAGCAGCCCGGGTGAATGGTCCTACGAGCAGTACTTC
many	TRBD1	TRBJ1-1	TRBV7-2	CASSPTGDGYTEAFF	TGTGCCAGCAGCCCCACAGGGGACGGCTACACTGAAGCTTTCTTT
NA	TRBD1	TRBJ1-4	TRBV19	CASTADRVREKLFF	TGTGCCAGTACCGCGGACAGGGTGCGCGAAAAACTGTTTTTT
few	TRBD1	TRBJ2-2	TRBV12-3/TRBV12-4	CASSTGQRTGELFF	TGTGCCAGCAGTACGGGACAGCGCACCGGGGAGCTGTTTTTT
NA	NA	TRBJ2-2	TRBV2	CASRRRLLQGELFF	TGTGCCAGCAGACGTCGACTCCTTCAGGGGGAGCTGTTTTTT
NA	TRBD1	TRBJ2-6	TRBV29-1	CSVEETGGFGANVLTF	TGCAGCGTTGAAGAGACAGGGGGCTTTGGGGCCAACGTCCTGACTTTC
NA	NA	TRBJ2-5	TRBV9	CASSDGRGRVETQYF	TGTGCCAGCAGCGATGGGAGAGGACGGGTGGAGACCCAGTACTTC
few	TRBD1	TRBJ1-1	TRBV20-1	CSARDPTGGGGNTEAFF	TGCAGTGCTAGAGATCCGACAGGGGGCGGGGGGAACACTGAAGCTTTCTTT
NA	TRBD2	TRBJ2-7	TRBV5-5	CASSLLPGLGLRWDF	TGTGCCAGCAGTTTATTGCCGGGACTAGGACTCCGTTGGGACTTC
NA	NA	TRBJ1-1	TRBV29-1	CSVEGQMNTEAFF	TGCAGCGTTGAAGGGCAGATGAACACTGAAGCTTTCTTT
many	NA	TRBJ2-7	TRBV4-2	CASSQLAESYEQYF	TGTGCCAGCAGCCAATTAGCGGAGAGCTACGAGCAGTACTTC